This TCR beta chain was obtained from a study of blood T cells in healthy people across ages. Together with a sample-barcoded 5' primer, a J-beta primer mix was included in a second PCR lasting 7 to 11 cycles. Each cDNA was tagged by a template-switch adaptor containing 12 random nucleotides. TCRdb re-analysed the 5' RACE reads in MiXCR, keeping a single row per CDR3 protein. The data contain over 300,000 distinct CDR3 sequences, about half of them seen just once; the ten biggest clones take up about 54%. Per sample, no less than 5 micrograms of total RNA were extracted. This clonotype came up many times. J lost 0 bases, V lost 4 bases, and 7 bases had no gene match. Germline V lookup: CDR1 MNHEY, CDR2 SMNVEV (reference sequence). The CDR3 consists of 16 residues.

The J gene is TRBJ2-3, the V gene TRBV27; 7 bases match TRBD2. The origin of this receptor is a man aged 60 to 69 in good health. The source material was blood. CDR3 bases: TGTGCCAGCAGTTCCCCCAGACTAGCTAGCACAGATACGCAGTATTTT. It encodes CASSSPRLASTDTQYF.